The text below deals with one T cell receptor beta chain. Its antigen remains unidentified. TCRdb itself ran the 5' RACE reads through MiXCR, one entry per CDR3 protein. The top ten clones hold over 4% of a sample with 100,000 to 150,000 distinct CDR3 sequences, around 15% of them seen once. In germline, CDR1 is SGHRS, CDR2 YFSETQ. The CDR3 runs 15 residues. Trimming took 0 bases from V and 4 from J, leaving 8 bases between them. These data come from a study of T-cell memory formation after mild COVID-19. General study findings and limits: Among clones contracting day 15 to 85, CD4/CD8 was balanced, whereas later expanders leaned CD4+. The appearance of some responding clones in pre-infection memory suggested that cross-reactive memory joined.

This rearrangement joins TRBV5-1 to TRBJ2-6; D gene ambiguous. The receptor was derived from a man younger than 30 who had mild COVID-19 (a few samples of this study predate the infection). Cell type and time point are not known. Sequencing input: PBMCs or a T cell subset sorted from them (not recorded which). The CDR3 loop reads CASSLGWTGANVLTF. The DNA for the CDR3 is TGCGCCAGCAGCTTGGGTTGGACCGGGGCCAACGTCCTGACTTTC. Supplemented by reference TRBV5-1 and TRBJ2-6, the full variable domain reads KAGVTQTPRYLIKTRGQQVTLSCSPISGHRSVSWYQQTPGQGLQFLFEYFSETQRNKGNFPGRFSGRQFSNSRSEMNVSTLELGDSALYLCASSLGWTGANVLTFGAGSRLTVL.